Here is one TCR beta chain with its context. Antigen: not known. This sample was included in a study of vaccination effects on CD4 cells after COVID-19. At the level of the study: After the second dose, samples were taken at median day 72.

General study points: The study had few convalescent patients and no early post-infection timepoints.

Here immunoSEQ multiplex PCR was the method, and the copy in TCRdb shows in-frame clones only, minus some. The profile shows tens of thousands of clones, around three quarters of them singletons. After expansion with viral peptide pools in the ViraFEST assay, antigen-specific CD4+ T cells were sequenced. The authors isolated CD4+ T cells after roughly 10 days of culture. Two doses of either BNT162b2 or mRNA-1273 were given to each participant. Recipients of the vaccine had no prior SARS-CoV-2 infection and negative nucleocapsid antibodies. The CDR3 is 16 amino acids. Germline-derived CDR1 and CDR2 are MNHNS and SASEGT. The ends were cut back, 2 bases at V and 3 bases at J, with 17 bases in the middle.

This TCR was sampled from a human donor who received a COVID-19 vaccine. The sequencing here drew on CD4+ T cells from PBMCs cultured with HCoV-OC43 spike peptides, taken after COVID-19 vaccination. Stated subset: HCoV-OC43 spike overlapping peptide pool stimulation. The V and J genes are TRBV6-1 and TRBJ2-7; possibly TRBD2 for D (6 bases). The DNA of the CDR3 is TGTGCCAGCAGTGAAAGCCCTTCCGGGGGTAGCTACGAGCAGTACGTC. Protein sequence: CASSESPSGGSYEQYV.